Shown below are 7 T cell receptor beta chains from a single sample sequenced in a study of cytomegalovirus exposure and HLA in healthy donors. PCR was performed using 60 Vbeta and 13 Jbeta primers. Produced via immunoSEQ multiplex PCR; TCRdb's table is partial and in-frame only. The data show 120,000 or so clones, less than 20% seen once. Material for sequencing was PBMCs. The receptors were sampled from a young woman in good health and CMV-seronegative.

This chain joins TRBV7-9 and TRBJ2-2, with 9 positions matching TRBD1. Germline V gene data show CDR1 as SEHNR and CDR2 as FQNEAQ (reference sequence). After removal of 6 bases from V and 6 bases from J, the junction contained 8 bases not matched to a gene. The CDR3 spans 15 residues. CDR3 coding DNA: TGTGCCAGCAGAAACCGGACAGGGGTAGCCGGGGAGCTGTTTTTT. Residues: CASRNRTGVAGELFF. Full variable domain (remainder filled in from reference TRBV7-9 and TRBJ2-2): DTGVSQNPRHKITKRGQNVTFRCDPISEHNRLYWYRQTLGQGPEFLTYFQNEAQLEKSRLLSDRFSAERPKGSFSTLEIQRTEQGDSAMYLCASRNRTGVAGELFFGEGSRLTVL.

This clone was picked up a small number of times. V and J are TRBV2 and TRBJ2-3, with 12 nucleotides matching TRBD2. The CDR3 is 15 amino acids. The V gene end was trimmed by 6 bases and the J gene end by 3 bases; junction bases not matched to a gene: 4. The germline V gene has CDR1 SNHLY and CDR2 FYNNEI. CDR3 nucleotide sequence: TGTGCCAGCAGGGAGACTAGCGGGGGTACAGATACGCAGTATTTT. Protein sequence: CASRETSGGTDTQYF.

This clone was counted between two and nine times. The chain combines TRBV5-6 with TRBJ1-5; 8 nucleotides line up with TRBD1. V shed 4 bases and J 1 base; nucleotides not matched to a gene: 7. The CDR3 sequence is 16 residues long. Looked up from germline, CDR1 is SGHDT and CDR2 is YYEEEE. The CDR3 loop reads CASSTIRTGSNQPQHF. The CDR3 DNA is TGTGCCAGCAGCACTATTAGGACAGGGAGCAATCAGCCCCAGCATTTT. Full variable domain (outside the CDR3, taken from reference TRBV5-6 and TRBJ1-5): DAGVTQSPTHLIKTRGQQVTLRCSPKSGHDTVSWYQQALGQGPQFIFQYYEEEERQRGNFPDRFSGHQFPNYSSELNVNALLLGDSALYLCASSTIRTGSNQPQHFGDGTRLSIL.

The CDR3 spells CASSPTALEPQHF. CDR3 in DNA: TGTGCCAGCAGTCCCACTGCGCTGGAGCCCCAGCATTTT. The genes are TRBV7-6 and TRBJ1-5; no firm D call. Germline V gives CDR1 SGHVS, CDR2 FNYEAQ. The V gene lost 6 bases and the J gene lost 8 bases, with 14 bases spanning the gap. This CDR3 is built from 13 residues.

The V gene is TRBV4-1, the J gene TRBJ1-2; no clear D gene. Between the trimmed V and J ends, which lost 1 base and 2 bases, there was a span of 17 bases. Germline V lookup: CDR1 MGHRA, CDR2 YSYEKL. The CDR3 has 17 amino acids. The CDR3 protein is CASSQGLGGGVNYGYTF. Written as DNA, the CDR3 is TGCGCCAGCAGCCAAGGGCTGGGAGGTGGGGTGAACTATGGCTACACCTTC.

The rearrangement links TRBV14 to TRBJ2-2, with D possibly TRBD2 on 6 matching bases. Looked up from germline, CDR1 is SGHDN and CDR2 is FVKESK. The V end was cut by 0 bases, the J end by 0 bases, with 20 bases between. The CDR3 contains 20 residues. CDR3 sequence (DNA): TGTGCCAGCAGCCAAGATACGGGAGCAGGGCTACCTTCGAACACCGGGGAGCTGTTTTTT. Translation: CASSQDTGAGLPSNTGELFF.

The genes are TRBV7-9 and TRBJ2-1, with D maybe TRBD1 (6 bases). The CDR3 has 15 amino acids. Trimming removed 5 bases from V and 2 bases from J, with 13 bases in between. CDR1 is SEHNR, CDR2 FQNEAQ, per germline (reference sequence). The CDR3 DNA reads as TGTGCCAGCAGCGAACACAGGGAGACCTACAATGAGCAGTTCTTC. The encoded protein is CASSEHRETYNEQFF.